Below, 14 T cell receptor beta chains from the same sample are listed, as sequenced in a study of T cell repertoires in cytomegalovirus infection. A single record per CDR3 protein comes from TCRdb applying MiXCR to the reads. This sample has hundreds of thousands of distinct CDR3 sequences, with about 24% found just once. Sequenced sample: CD8+ T cells from PBMCs. The source of these receptors is a human donor in good health (CMV status not recorded). Some clones in this sample may be carry-over from other donors' samples.

This clonotype was recorded at least ten times. The chain carries TRBV6-6 and TRBJ1-1, with D possibly TRBD1 on 6 matching bases. The germline CDR1 and CDR2 sequences are MNHNY and SVGAGI (reference sequence). V shed 2 bases and J shed 9 bases, with 16 bases lying between them. CDR3 length equals 14 residues. This CDR3 is CASSYGVEGGKAFF. The CDR3 DNA follows: TGTGCCAGCAGTTACGGGGTGGAGGGGGGGAAAGCTTTCTTT.

This clonotype was counted only a few times. This sequence joins TRBV28 and TRBJ1-2; the D gene is possibly TRBD1 (6 bases). Trimming removed 7 bases from V and 0 bases from J, with 12 bases in between. The CDR3 has 14 residues. The germline gives CDR1 MDHEN, CDR2 SYDVKM. The CDR3 DNA sequence: TGTGCCAGCAATTTTCAGGGGTCTAACTATGGCTACACCTTC. Translation: CASNFQGSNYGYTF.

This clonotype occurred many times. The chain has TRBV28 and TRBJ2-5, with D hard to call. Trimming took off 1 base at V and 5 bases at J, with 11 bases between the two ends. CDR3 length: 14 amino acids. The germline CDR1 and CDR2 sequences are MDHEN and SYDVKM. This CDR3 is CASSLSFRSETQYF. CDR3 coding DNA: TGTGCCAGCAGTTTATCCTTCCGTAGTGAGACCCAGTACTTC.

The V and J genes are TRBV28 and TRBJ2-7; the D gene could be TRBD1 or TRBD2 (5 bases each). CDR1 and CDR2 (germline): MDHEN, SYDVKM. This CDR3 region has 14 residues. V was trimmed by 8 bases and J by 2 bases, leaving 16 bases between them. The CDR3, as DNA: TGTGCCAGCGCCCGGGACCGGGGCGCCTACGAGCAGTACGTC. Protein: CASARDRGAYEQYV.

The chain carries TRBV5-1 and TRBJ2-2; D assignment may be TRBD1 or TRBD2 (7 bases each). This CDR3 has 17 amino acids. Per germline, CDR1 SGHRS and CDR2 YFSETQ. V lost 3 bases and J 3 bases, leaving 18 bases between the germline ends. The CDR3 loop is CASSSPRQGGHTGELFF. CDR3 in DNA: TGCGCCAGCAGCTCTCCCCGCCAGGGGGGGCACACCGGGGAGCTGTTTTTT.

The chain joins TRBV29-1 to TRBJ2-7, with 10 bases that match TRBD1. Germline V gene sequence: CDR1 SQVTM, CDR2 ANQGSEA. The junction had 7 bases not matched to a gene; V was cut back by 2 bases and J by 3 bases. The CDR3 sequence is 15 residues long. In nucleotides, the CDR3 is TGCAGCGTTGAAATACCGGGACAGGGGAGCTACGAGCAGTACTTC. Its protein product is CSVEIPGQGSYEQYF.

In nucleotides, the CDR3 is TGTGCCAGCACCCCCCCTCAGCGGAAGCCCCTCCACTTT. Protein sequence: CASTPPQRKPLHF. The V and J genes are TRBV28 and TRBJ1-6; D is unclear. Trimming pared 7 bases from V and 13 bases from J, leaving 17 bases between. Germline CDR1 and CDR2: MDHEN and SYDVKM. The CDR3 has 13 residues.

This clonotype was observed a handful of times. This sequence joins TRBV20-1 and TRBJ1-5; D perhaps matches TRBD1 (5 bases). V was trimmed by 3 bases and J by 0 bases, leaving 12 bases between them. The CDR3 totals 15 residues. Germline CDR1 and CDR2: DFQATT and SNEGSKA (reference sequence). The CDR3 nucleotides are TGCAGTGCTAGTCGGGGCCCATATAGCAATCAGCCCCAGCATTTT. This codes for CSASRGPYSNQPQHF.

This clonotype was recorded many times. This chain links TRBV29-1 with TRBJ2-1; D ambiguous. The CDR3 has 14 residues. CDR1 is SQVTM, CDR2 ANQGSEA, per germline. Trimming pared 3 bases from V and 5 bases from J, leaving 14 bases between. In DNA form, the CDR3 reads TGCAGCGTTGATCCATCTGCCATAGACAATGAGCAGTTCTTC. It yields the protein CSVDPSAIDNEQFF.

This clonotype was seen only a few times. The rearrangement joins TRBV6-2 or TRBV6-3 to TRBJ2-7; D gene ambiguous. Germline-derived CDR1 and CDR2 are MNHEY and SVGEGT. V dropped 8 bases and J dropped 7 bases, with 12 bases sitting between them. The CDR3 length is 11 residues. The CDR3 is CASRTMSEQYV. DNA for the CDR3: TGTGCCAGCCGAACTATGTCAGAGCAGTACGTC.

This clonotype has only a few counts. The rearrangement links TRBV20-1 to TRBJ2-5, with 8 bases lining up with TRBD2. The junction had 7 bases not matched to a gene; V was cut back by 5 bases and J by 5 bases. Germline-derived CDR1 and CDR2 are DFQATT and SNEGSKA (reference sequence). This CDR3 has 13 residues. The chain's CDR3 is CSAERLAWETQYF. The CDR3 nucleotides are TGCAGTGCTGAACGACTAGCGTGGGAGACCCAGTACTTC.

Many counts were recorded for this clonotype. The V call is TRBV6-2 or TRBV6-3, the J call TRBJ1-1; a possible D gene is TRBD1 (6 bases). The CDR3 has 15 residues. CDR1 and CDR2 (germline): MNHEY, SVGEGT. V dropped 0 bases and J dropped 0 bases, with 8 bases sitting between them. This chain's CDR3 is CASSYSRGVNTEAFF. CDR3 nucleotides: TGTGCCAGCAGTTACTCGAGGGGGGTGAACACTGAAGCTTTCTTT.

This chain joins TRBV6-6 and TRBJ1-1, with D possibly being TRBD1 (6 bases). Trimming removed 2 bases at V and 6 bases at J, with 10 bases between. Germline V gene lookup returns CDR1 MNHNY and CDR2 SVGAGI (reference sequence). The CDR3 covers 13 residues. The chain's CDR3 is CASSYEGVAEAFF. In nucleotides, the CDR3 is TGTGCCAGCAGTTACGAGGGGGTGGCTGAAGCTTTCTTT.

About this clonotype: A much larger clonotype is one base distant, so this may be a read error. The chain joins TRBV7-4 to TRBJ2-7; weak D call: TRBD1 (5 bases). Germline V lookup: CDR1 SGHVT, CDR2 SQSDAQ. There are 14 residues in the CDR3. This CDR3 is CAGSPGYSSYEQYF. In nucleotides, the CDR3 is TGTGCCGGCAGCCCAGGGTACTCCTCCTACGAGCAGTACTTC. The full variable domain, its missing parts supplied by reference TRBV7-4 and TRBJ2-7, is GAGVSQSPRYKVAKRGRDVALRCDSISGHVTLYWYRQTLGQGSEVLTYSQSDAQRDKSGRPSGRFSAERPERSVSTLKIQRTEQGDSAVYLCAGSPGYSSYEQYFGPGTRLTVT.